This T cell receptor (beta chain) derives from a study of T-cell reconstitution after alpha-beta-depleted transplantation in children. Broader study findings: Surviving recipient T cells and thymic progenitors accounted for the high day-60 TCRbeta diversity observed in some patients. From newly produced T cells came most of the T-cell counts and diversity one year after transplant.

The library targeted TCRbeta and was prepared with unique molecular identifiers. TCRdb used MiXCR to reprocess the PCR reads, holding one entry per CDR3 protein. The sample holds around 72,000 distinct CDR3 sequences, 4.9% seen once. This clonotype was detected ten times or more. Its matching antigen is unknown. The CDR3 is made up of 14 amino acids. V shed 5 bases, J shed 3 bases, and the junction held 6 bases outside the gene matches. The source is a boy under two years old who had a stem cell transplant for acute myeloid leukemia, so the T cells may come from the graft donor. Sequencing was performed on PBMCs, mostly from graft donor cells, taken 180 days after TCRalphabeta/CD19-depleted stem cell transplant. V usage is TRBV12-3 or TRBV12-4 and J usage is TRBJ1-1; TRBD1 matches at 7 bases. CDR3 coding DNA: TGTGCCAGCAGTCCACAGGGGAGGGACACTGAAGCTTTCTTT. This gives the protein CASSPQGRDTEAFF.